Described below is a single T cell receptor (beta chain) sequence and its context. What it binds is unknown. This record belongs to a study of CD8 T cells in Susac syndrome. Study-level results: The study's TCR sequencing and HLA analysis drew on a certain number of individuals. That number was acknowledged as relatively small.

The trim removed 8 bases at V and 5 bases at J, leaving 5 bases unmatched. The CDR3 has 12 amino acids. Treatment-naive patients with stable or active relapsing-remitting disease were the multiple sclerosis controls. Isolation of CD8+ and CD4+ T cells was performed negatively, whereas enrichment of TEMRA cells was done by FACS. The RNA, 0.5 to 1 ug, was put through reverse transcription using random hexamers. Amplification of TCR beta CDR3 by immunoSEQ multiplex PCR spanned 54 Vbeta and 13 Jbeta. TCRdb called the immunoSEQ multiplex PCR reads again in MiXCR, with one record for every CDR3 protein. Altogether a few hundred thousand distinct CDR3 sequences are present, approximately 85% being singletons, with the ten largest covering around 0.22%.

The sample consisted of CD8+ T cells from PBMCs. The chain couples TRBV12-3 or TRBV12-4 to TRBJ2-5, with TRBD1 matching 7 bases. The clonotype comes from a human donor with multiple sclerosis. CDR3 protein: CASQRGQETQYF. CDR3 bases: TGTGCCAGCCAGAGGGGACAGGAGACCCAGTACTTC.